Here is one T cell receptor beta chain with its context. Its antigen is unknown. The source of the sample is a study of CD8+ T cells in alopecia areata. Study-wide background: The study gave treated patients oral tofacitinib at 5 to 10 mg twice daily. Once tofacitinib had been taken for 6 to 18 months, 6 months off drug followed.

Study conclusions and caveats: It was lesional scalp, especially alopecia totalis/universalis, that showed higher clonality than normal scalp. Although TCR sharing was seen in mice, sharing across patients was less clear, possibly for HLA-related reasons.

TCR sequencing used cDNA made by reverse transcription of extracted RNA. Method: immunoSEQ multiplex PCR; TCRdb's copy keeps in-frame clones and lacks some. This table has around 140,000 clones, more than 45% appearing once. The CDR3 sequence is 12 residues long. The V end lost 4 bases, the J end lost 8 bases, and 12 bases lay between the germline ends. The V gene's germline CDR1 is GTSNPN and CDR2 SVGIG (reference sequence). The chain employs TRBV30 and TRBJ2-1, with a weak D call TRBD1 (5 bases). The TCR originated in a human donor with alopecia areata. Sequenced input: CD4+ T cells sorted from blood. Here the CDR3 DNA reads TGTGCCTGGACGCAGGGTTTGGATGAGCAGTTCTTC. Translation gives CAWTQGLDEQFF.